What follows are 10 T cell receptor beta chains derived from one specimen sequenced in a study of blood T cell repertoires in COVID-19. Produced via immunoSEQ multiplex PCR; TCRdb's table is partial and in-frame only. The sample contains approximately 440,000 clones, roughly 91% of which appear only once. Sample: PBMCs or T cells enriched from blood (not recorded which). All receptors come from a man aged 18 to 30 who had recovered from COVID-19.

The J gene is TRBJ1-1, the V gene TRBV4-1, with TRBD1 as a possible D gene (6 bases). Trimming took off 5 bases at V and 0 bases at J, with 16 bases between the two ends. Looked up from germline, CDR1 is MGHRA and CDR2 is YSYEKL. This CDR3 is built from 16 residues. CDR3 nucleotides: TGCGCCAGCAGCAGAGGAAGGGGGGGGCTGAACACTGAAGCTTTCTTT. Encoded protein: CASSRGRGGLNTEAFF.

V and J are TRBV5-6 and TRBJ1-1; D gene unclear. The germline CDR1 and CDR2 sequences are SGHDT and YYEEEE. With 0 bases removed from V and 1 base from J, the gap between germline ends came to 7 bases. This CDR3 has 14 residues. CDR3 loop: CASSLGETNTEAFF. CDR3 DNA sequence: TGTGCCAGCAGCTTGGGGGAGACGAACACTGAAGCTTTCTTT.

This clone was seen more than once but under ten times. J is TRBJ2-4 and V is TRBV27; D possibly corresponds to TRBD2 (5 bases). Germline CDR1 is MNHEY and CDR2 is SMNVEV (reference sequence). V lost 8 bases, J lost 2 bases, and 10 bases lay in between. The length of the CDR3 is 13 residues. The CDR3 coding sequence is TGTGCCAGCCGAGGGTTCCCCAAAAACATTCAGTACTTC. The encoded protein is CASRGFPKNIQYF.

This chain joins TRBV5-5 and TRBJ2-5; possible D gene TRBD2, 7 bases. Germline V gives CDR1 SGHKS, CDR2 YYEKEE (reference sequence). V dropped 4 bases and J dropped 2 bases, with 15 bases sitting between them. The length of the CDR3 is 15 residues. This CDR3 is CASSTGGPSQETQYF. The CDR3 DNA follows: TGTGCCAGCAGCACCGGGGGGCCGTCGCAAGAGACCCAGTACTTC.

The genes are TRBV10-3 and TRBJ1-2; unclear D gene. This CDR3 has 14 residues. Germline V gene lookup returns CDR1 ENHRY and CDR2 SYGVKD. V gave up 0 bases and J gave up 4 bases, with 9 bases separating them. CDR3 loop: CAISESREGYGYTF. The CDR3 bases are TGTGCCATCAGTGAGTCGAGAGAGGGCTATGGCTACACCTTC.

The chain links TRBV3-1 (or the pseudogene TRBV3-2) to TRBJ1-1; TRBD1 matches at 9 bases. The germline V gene encodes CDR1 LGHDT and CDR2 YNNKEL (reference sequence). The CDR3 covers 15 residues. V gave up 10 bases and J gave up 4 bases; unmatched junction bases: 13. CDR3 coding DNA: TGTGCCACAATACGCCGGGGACAGGGTGGCACTGAAGCTTTCTTT. Its translation is CATIRRGQGGTEAFF.

The chain couples TRBV10-3 to TRBJ2-7; 8 bases are a match to TRBD2. The trim removed 6 bases at V and 2 bases at J, leaving 6 bases unmatched. This CDR3 spans 14 amino acids. Germline V CDR1 and CDR2: ENHRY, SYGVKD. The CDR3 bases are TGTGCCATCAGGCCGGGACTAGAGACCTACGAGCAGTACTTC. This encodes CAIRPGLETYEQYF.

This chain uses TRBV9 with TRBJ2-7; D may be TRBD2 (5 bases). CDR1 is SGDLS and CDR2 is YYNGEE in the germline V gene. V was trimmed by 4 bases and J by 5 bases, leaving 19 bases between them. The CDR3 loop spans 15 amino acids. Written as DNA, the CDR3 is TGTGCCAGCAGCCCTTTCGAGGGAGCTCAGCACGAGCAGTACTTC. Its translation is CASSPFEGAQHEQYF.

This chain joins TRBV19 and TRBJ1-5, with D possibly TRBD1 on 6 matching bases. This CDR3 spans 16 amino acids. Trimming shortened V by 3 bases and J by 6 bases, and 18 bases separated the two germline ends. Germline CDR1 is LNHDA and CDR2 is SQIVND (reference sequence). CDR3 in DNA: TGTGCCAGTAGTATTGAAGGACAGTTGGGGAGTCAGCCCCAGCATTTT. Protein sequence: CASSIEGQLGSQPQHF.

Of note for this clone: One junction end disagrees with the germline gene, perhaps due to a read error. V and J are TRBV12-3 or TRBV12-4 and TRBJ2-7, with a possible D match to TRBD1 (5 bases). CDR3 size: 12 residues. The DNA of the CDR3 is TGTGCCAGCAGTTTGGGGCTAAAAGGGGAAAACTTC. Amino acid sequence: CASSLGLKGENF.